The source of this T cell receptor beta chain is a study of CXCR4 blockade with PD-1 therapy in pancreatic cancer. Study-level points and caveats: Without paired alpha-beta data, shared specificity of dominant clones is unconfirmed. Intratumoral clonality (mean around 0.14) exceeded healthy blood (less than 0.055) but did not track survival. Frequent tumor clones were encoded by many distinct rearrangements, suggesting shared antigens.

This CDR3 has 15 residues. Germline lookup yields CDR1 SGHNT and CDR2 YENEEA. V shed 5 bases and J shed 7 bases, with 17 bases lying between them. The repertoire was sequenced with immunoSEQ multiplex PCR; TCRdb's copy has only in-frame clones and lacks some. The repertoire holds under 800 clones, with about 50% as singletons. Patients who provided the archived tumor blocks had not received neoadjuvant therapy before surgery. This clone was counted only a few times. Antigen: not known. This chain connects TRBV11-3 to TRBJ2-2; a possible D gene is TRBD2 (6 bases). The sample comprised tumor tissue. The source is a human donor with pancreatic ductal adenocarcinoma. In DNA, the CDR3 is TGTGCCAGCAGCCTAGGAGGGAGAGAGGGCGGGGAGCTGTTTTTT. This gives the protein CASSLGGREGGELFF.